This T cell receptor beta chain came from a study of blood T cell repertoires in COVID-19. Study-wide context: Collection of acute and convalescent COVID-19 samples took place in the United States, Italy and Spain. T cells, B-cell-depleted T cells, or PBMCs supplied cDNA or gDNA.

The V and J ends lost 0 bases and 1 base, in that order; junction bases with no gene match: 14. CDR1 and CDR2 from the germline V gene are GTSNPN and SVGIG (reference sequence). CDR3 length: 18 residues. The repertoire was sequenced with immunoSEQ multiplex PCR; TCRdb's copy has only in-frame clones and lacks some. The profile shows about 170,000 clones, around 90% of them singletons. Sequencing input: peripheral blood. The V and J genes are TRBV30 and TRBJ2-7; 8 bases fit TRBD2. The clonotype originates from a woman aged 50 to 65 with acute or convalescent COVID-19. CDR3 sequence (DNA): TGTGCCTGGAGTGTACGGGCGGGGGGAGAAAGCGTATCCTACGAGCAGTACTTC. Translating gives CAWSVRAGGESVSYEQYF.